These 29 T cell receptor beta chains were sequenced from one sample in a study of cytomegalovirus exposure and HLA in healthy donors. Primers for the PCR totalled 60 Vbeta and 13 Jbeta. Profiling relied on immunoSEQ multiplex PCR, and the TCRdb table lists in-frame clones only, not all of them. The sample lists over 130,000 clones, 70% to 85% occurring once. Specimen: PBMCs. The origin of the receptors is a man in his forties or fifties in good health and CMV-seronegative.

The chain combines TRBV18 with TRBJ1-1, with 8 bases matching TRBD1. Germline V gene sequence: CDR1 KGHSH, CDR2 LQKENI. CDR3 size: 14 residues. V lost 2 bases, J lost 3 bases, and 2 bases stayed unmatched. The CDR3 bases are TGTGCCAGCTCACCAGGACAGGGTTACACTGAAGCTTTCTTT. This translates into CASSPGQGYTEAFF.

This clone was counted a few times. The CDR3 loop is CASSPAGAEGGYTF. CDR3 DNA sequence: TGTGCCAGCAGCCCGGCGGGTGCAGAGGGCGGCTACACCTTC. V usage is TRBV7-9 and J usage is TRBJ1-2; D unresolved. This CDR3 comprises 14 residues. Per germline, CDR1 SEHNR and CDR2 FQNEAQ (reference sequence). V was trimmed by 5 bases and J by 8 bases, leaving 18 bases between them.

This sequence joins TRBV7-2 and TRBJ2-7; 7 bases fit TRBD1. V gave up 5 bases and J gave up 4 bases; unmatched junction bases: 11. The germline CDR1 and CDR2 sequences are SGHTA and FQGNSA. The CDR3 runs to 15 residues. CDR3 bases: TGTGCCAGCAGCCAAACCGGACAGGCGTCTTACGAGCAGTACTTC. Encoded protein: CASSQTGQASYEQYF. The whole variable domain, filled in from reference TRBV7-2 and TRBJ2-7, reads GAGVSQSPSNKVTEKGKDVELRCDPISGHTALYWYRQSLGQGLEFLIYFQGNSAPDKSGLPSDRFSAERTGGSVSTLTIQRTQQEDSAVYLCASSQTGQASYEQYFGPGTRLTVT.

The CDR3 loop reads CASSDSSGSSYEQYF. The DNA of the CDR3 is TGCGCCAGCAGTGACAGTAGCGGGAGCTCCTACGAGCAGTACTTC. This sequence joins TRBV10-1 and TRBJ2-7; 9 bases are a match to TRBD2. Germline V CDR1 and CDR2: WNHNN, SYGVQD (reference sequence). The CDR3 is 15 amino acids. Trimming cost V 3 bases and J 0 bases; bases outside gene matches: 3.

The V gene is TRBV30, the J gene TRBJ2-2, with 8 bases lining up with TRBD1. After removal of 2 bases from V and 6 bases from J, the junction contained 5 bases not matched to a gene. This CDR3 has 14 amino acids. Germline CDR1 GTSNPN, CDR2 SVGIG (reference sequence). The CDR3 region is CAWSQGAFAGELFF. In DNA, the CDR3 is TGTGCCTGGAGTCAGGGGGCTTTCGCCGGGGAGCTGTTTTTT. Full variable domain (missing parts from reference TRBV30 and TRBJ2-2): SQTIHQWPATLVQPVGSPLSLECTVEGTSNPNLYWYRQAAGRGLQLLFYSVGIGQISSEVPQNLSASRPQDRQFILSSKKLLLSDSGFYLCAWSQGAFAGELFFGEGSRLTVL.

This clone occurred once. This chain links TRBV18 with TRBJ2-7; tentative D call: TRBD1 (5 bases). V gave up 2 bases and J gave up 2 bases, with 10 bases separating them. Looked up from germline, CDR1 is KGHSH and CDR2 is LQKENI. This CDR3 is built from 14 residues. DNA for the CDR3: TGTGCCAGCTCACCAGAGCAGGGAACCTACGAGCAGTACTTC. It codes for CASSPEQGTYEQYF.

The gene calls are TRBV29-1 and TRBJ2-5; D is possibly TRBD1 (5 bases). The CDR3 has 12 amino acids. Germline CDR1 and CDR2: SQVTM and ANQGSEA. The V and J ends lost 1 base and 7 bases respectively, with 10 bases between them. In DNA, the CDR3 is TGCAGCGTTGAAGGCCCTCAGGGGACCCAGTACTTC. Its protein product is CSVEGPQGTQYF.

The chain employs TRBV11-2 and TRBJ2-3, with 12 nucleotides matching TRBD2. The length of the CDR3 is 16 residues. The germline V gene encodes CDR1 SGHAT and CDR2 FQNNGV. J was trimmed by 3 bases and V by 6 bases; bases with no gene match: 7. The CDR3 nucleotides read TGTGCCAGCAGTTACCCGGGACTAGCGGGTACAGATACGCAGTATTTT. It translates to CASSYPGLAGTDTQYF.

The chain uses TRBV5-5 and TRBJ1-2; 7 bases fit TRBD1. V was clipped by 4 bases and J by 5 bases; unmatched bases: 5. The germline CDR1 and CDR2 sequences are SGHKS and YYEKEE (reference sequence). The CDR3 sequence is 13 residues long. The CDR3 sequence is CASSPTGYYGYTF. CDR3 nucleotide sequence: TGTGCCAGCAGCCCGACAGGGTATTATGGCTACACCTTC.

CDR3 DNA: TGTGCCAGCAGTTACGGGGAACAGGGTCGCACTGAAGCTTTCTTT. It specifies CASSYGEQGRTEAFF. The chain recombines TRBV6-5 with TRBJ1-1; possibly TRBD1 for D (6 bases). V lost 2 bases, J lost 4 bases, and 14 bases lay in between. The CDR3 loop spans 15 amino acids. CDR1 and CDR2 (germline): MNHEY, SVGAGI.

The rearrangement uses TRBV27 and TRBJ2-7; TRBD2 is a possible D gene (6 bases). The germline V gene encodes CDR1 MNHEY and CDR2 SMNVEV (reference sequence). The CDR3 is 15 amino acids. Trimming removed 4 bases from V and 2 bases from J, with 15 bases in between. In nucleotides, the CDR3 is TGTGCCAGCAGTTCCCTCGGGGGAGCAGCCTACGAGCAGTACTTC. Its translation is CASSSLGGAAYEQYF.

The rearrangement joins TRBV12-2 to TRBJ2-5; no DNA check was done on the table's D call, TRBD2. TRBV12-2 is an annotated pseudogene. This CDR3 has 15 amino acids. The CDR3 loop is CASRHETSGKETQYF. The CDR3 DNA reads TGTGCAAGTCGCCATGAGACTAGCGGGAAAGAGACCCAGTACTTC.

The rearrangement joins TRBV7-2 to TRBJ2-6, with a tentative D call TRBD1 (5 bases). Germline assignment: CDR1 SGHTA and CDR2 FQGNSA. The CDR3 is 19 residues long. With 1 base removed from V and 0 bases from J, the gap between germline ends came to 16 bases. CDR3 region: CASSLVGDRARSGANVLTF. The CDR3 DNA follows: TGTGCCAGCAGCTTAGTGGGCGACAGAGCTCGCTCTGGGGCCAACGTCCTGACTTTC.

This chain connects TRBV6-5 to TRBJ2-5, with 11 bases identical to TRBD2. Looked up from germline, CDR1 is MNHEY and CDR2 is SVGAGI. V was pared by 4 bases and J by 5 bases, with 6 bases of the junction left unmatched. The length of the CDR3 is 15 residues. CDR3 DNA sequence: TGTGCCAGCAGTTTACTAGCGGGGGAAGGGGAGACCCAGTACTTC. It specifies CASSLLAGEGETQYF.

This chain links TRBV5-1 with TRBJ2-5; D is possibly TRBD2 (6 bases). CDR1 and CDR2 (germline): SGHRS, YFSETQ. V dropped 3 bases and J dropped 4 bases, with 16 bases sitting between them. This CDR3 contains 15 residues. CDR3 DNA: TGCGCCAGCAGCTCTGAGGGCGGGGTTTCAGAGACCCAGTACTTC. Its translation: CASSSEGGVSETQYF.

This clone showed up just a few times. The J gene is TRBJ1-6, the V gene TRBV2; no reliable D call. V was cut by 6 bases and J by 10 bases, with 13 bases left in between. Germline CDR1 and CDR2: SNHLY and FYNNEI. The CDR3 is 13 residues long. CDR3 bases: TGTGCCAGCAGGGAGGCCAGCAGCTCACCCCTCCACTTT. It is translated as CASREASSSPLHF.

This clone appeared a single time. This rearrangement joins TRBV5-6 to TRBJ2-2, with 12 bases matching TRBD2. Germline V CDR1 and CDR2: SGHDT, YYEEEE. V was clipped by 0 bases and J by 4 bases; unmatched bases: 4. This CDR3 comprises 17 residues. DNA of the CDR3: TGTGCCAGCAGCTTGGAGCTAGCGGGAGGGAGCACCGGGGAGCTGTTTTTT. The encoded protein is CASSLELAGGSTGELFF.

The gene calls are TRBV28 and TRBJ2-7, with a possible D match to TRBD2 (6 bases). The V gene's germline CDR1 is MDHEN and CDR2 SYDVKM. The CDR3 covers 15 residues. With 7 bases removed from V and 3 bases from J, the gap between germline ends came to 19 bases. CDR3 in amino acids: CASTVGGGVLYEQYF. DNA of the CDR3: TGTGCCAGCACCGTGGGGGGAGGAGTCCTCTACGAGCAGTACTTC. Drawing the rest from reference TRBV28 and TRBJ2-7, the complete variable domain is DVKVTQSSRYLVKRTGEKVFLECVQDMDHENMFWYRQDPGLGLRLIYFSYDVKMKEKGDIPEGYSVSREKKERFSLILESASTNQTSMYLCASTVGGGVLYEQYFGPGTRLTVT.

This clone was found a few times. This CDR3 is CASSKGTGENEKLFF. The DNA for the CDR3 is TGCGCCAGCAGCAAAGGGACAGGGGAGAATGAAAAACTGTTTTTT. V and J are TRBV5-1 and TRBJ1-4, with 10 bases identical to TRBD1. The V gene end was trimmed by 4 bases and the J gene end by 5 bases; junction bases not matched to a gene: 5. CDR1 is SGHRS and CDR2 is YFSETQ in the germline V gene. The CDR3 consists of 15 residues.

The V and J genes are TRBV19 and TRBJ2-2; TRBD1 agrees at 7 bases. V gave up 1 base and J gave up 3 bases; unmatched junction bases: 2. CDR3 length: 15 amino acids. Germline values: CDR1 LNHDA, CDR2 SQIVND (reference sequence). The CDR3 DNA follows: TGTGCCAGTAGTATAGGGGACAGTCACACCGGGGAGCTGTTTTTT. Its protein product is CASSIGDSHTGELFF.

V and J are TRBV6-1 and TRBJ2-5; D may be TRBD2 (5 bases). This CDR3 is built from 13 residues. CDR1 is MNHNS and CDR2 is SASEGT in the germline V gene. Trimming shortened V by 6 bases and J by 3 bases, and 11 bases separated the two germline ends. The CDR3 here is CASRGGLEETQYF. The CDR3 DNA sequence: TGTGCCAGCAGAGGAGGACTTGAAGAGACCCAGTACTTC.

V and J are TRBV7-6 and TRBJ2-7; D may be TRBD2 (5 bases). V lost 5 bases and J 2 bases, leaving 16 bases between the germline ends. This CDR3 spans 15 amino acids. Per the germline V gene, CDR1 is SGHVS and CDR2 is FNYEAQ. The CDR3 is CASSPRLSLPYEQYF. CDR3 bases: TGTGCCAGCAGCCCTCGACTATCCCTTCCCTACGAGCAGTACTTC.

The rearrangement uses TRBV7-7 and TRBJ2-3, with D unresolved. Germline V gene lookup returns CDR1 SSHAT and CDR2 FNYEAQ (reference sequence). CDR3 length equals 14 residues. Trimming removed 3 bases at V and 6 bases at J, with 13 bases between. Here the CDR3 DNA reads TGTGCCAGCAGCTTGGCTTCGAGGCTGGATACGCAGTATTTT. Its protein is CASSLASRLDTQYF.

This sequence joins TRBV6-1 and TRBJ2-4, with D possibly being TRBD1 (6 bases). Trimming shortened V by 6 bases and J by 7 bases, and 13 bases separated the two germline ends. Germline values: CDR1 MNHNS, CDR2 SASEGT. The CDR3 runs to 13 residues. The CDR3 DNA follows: TGTGCCAGCAGCGCCCGGCAGGGGAACATTCAGTACTTC. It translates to CASSARQGNIQYF.

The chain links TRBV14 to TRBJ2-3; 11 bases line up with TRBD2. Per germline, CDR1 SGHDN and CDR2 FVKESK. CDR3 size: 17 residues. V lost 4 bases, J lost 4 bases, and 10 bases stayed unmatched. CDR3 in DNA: TGTGCCAGCAGCCCTCTGCGACTAGCGGGATACTCAGATACGCAGTATTTT. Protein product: CASSPLRLAGYSDTQYF. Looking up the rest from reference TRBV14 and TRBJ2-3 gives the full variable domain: EAGVTQFPSHSVIEKGQTVTLRCDPISGHDNLYWYRRVMGKEIKFLLHFVKESKQDESGMPNNRFLAERTGGTYSTLKVQPAELEDSGVYFCASSPLRLAGYSDTQYFGPGTRLTVL.

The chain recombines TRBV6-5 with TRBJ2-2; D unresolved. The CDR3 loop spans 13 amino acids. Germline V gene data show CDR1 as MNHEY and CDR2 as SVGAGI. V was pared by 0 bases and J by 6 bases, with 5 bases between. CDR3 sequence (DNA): TGTGCCAGCAGTTACTCCCCGGCCGGGGAGCTGTTTTTT. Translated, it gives CASSYSPAGELFF.

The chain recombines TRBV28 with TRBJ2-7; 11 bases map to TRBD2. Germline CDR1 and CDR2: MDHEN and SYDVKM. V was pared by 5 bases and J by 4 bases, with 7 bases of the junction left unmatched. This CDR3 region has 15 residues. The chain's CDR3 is CASSTSSGGRYEQYF. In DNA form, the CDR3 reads TGTGCCAGCAGTACATCTAGCGGGGGGCGGTACGAGCAGTACTTC. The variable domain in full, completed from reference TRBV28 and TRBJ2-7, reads DVKVTQSSRYLVKRTGEKVFLECVQDMDHENMFWYRQDPGLGLRLIYFSYDVKMKEKGDIPEGYSVSREKKERFSLILESASTNQTSMYLCASSTSSGGRYEQYFGPGTRLTVT.

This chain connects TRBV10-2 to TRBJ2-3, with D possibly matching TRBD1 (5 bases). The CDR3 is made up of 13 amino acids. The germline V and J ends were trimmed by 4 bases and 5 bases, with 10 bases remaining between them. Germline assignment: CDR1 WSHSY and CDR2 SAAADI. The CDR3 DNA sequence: TGCGCCAGCAGTGGGCAGGGTAAAGATACGCAGTATTTT. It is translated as CASSGQGKDTQYF.

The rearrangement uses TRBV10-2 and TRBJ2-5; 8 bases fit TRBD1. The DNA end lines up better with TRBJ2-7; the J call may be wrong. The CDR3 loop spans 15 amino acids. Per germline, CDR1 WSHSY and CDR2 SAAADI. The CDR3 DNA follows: TGCGCCAGCAGTGAGTCGAGTGACAGGGGACACGAGCAGTACTTC. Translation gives CASSESSDRGHEQYF.